The 9 T cell receptor beta chains presented below share a single source sample, sequenced in a study of T cell responses to AZD1222 COVID-19 vaccine. The data were produced by immunoSEQ multiplex PCR, yet TCRdb's version contains in-frame clones alone and is incomplete. The profile covers about 78,000 clones, with around 90% appearing a single time and around 5.1% taken by the ten largest. Sequencing was performed on peripheral blood, taken on day 0 of MenACWY control vaccination. The receptors were gathered from an adult in good health.

This clone was seen a single time. This rearrangement joins TRBV9 to TRBJ1-1; the D is unclear. The CDR3 covers 17 residues. The germline V gene has CDR1 SGDLS and CDR2 YYNGEE. Trimming shortened V by 4 bases and J by 4 bases, and 23 bases separated the two germline ends. The CDR3: CASSRDSSPFGSTEAFF. The CDR3 DNA reads as TGTGCCAGCAGCCGAGACTCGTCTCCGTTTGGGTCCACTGAAGCTTTCTTT.

The chain has TRBV7-6 and TRBJ2-1; 11 bases align to TRBD2. The ends lost 5 bases at V and 1 base at J; junction bases unmatched: 4. The CDR3 runs 16 residues. Germline V gene data show CDR1 as SGHVS and CDR2 as FNYEAQ. CDR3 loop: CASSTTSGGSYNEQFF. The CDR3 DNA reads TGTGCCAGCAGCACAACTAGCGGGGGATCCTACAATGAGCAGTTCTTC.

The chain couples TRBV6-5 to TRBJ1-2; possibly TRBD1 for D (5 bases). Trimming cost V 8 bases and J 7 bases, with 23 bases left between them. Germline-derived CDR1 and CDR2 are MNHEY and SVGAGI. This CDR3 is 15 amino acids long. In nucleotides, the CDR3 is TGTGCCAGCTTTAGTTACTCCGTGGGGCAAGGTGGCTACACCTTC. It is translated as CASFSYSVGQGGYTF.

V is TRBV15 and J is TRBJ2-3, with TRBD2 matching 8 bases. The germline V gene has CDR1 LNHNV and CDR2 YYDKDF (reference sequence). Trimming at V came to 8 bases and at J to 2 bases, leaving 6 bases not matched to a gene. The CDR3 runs to 14 residues. CDR3 sequence reads: CATAIAGTTDTQYF. The CDR3 nucleotides read TGTGCCACCGCAATAGCGGGGACCACAGATACGCAGTATTTT.

V usage is TRBV9 and J usage is TRBJ2-3; perhaps TRBD2 as D (5 bases). From germline, CDR1 is SGDLS and CDR2 YYNGEE. The germline V and J ends were trimmed by 0 bases and 2 bases, with 13 bases remaining between them. The CDR3 length is 16 residues. The CDR3 DNA reads as TGTGCCAGCAGCGTAGCTGGTAGGACTGCCACAGATACGCAGTATTTT. It specifies CASSVAGRTATDTQYF.

The gene calls are TRBV28 and TRBJ1-5, with 7 bases identical to TRBD1. With V trimmed by 5 bases and J by 1 base, 2 bases remained unmatched. CDR1 is MDHEN and CDR2 is SYDVKM in the germline V gene. This CDR3 has 14 residues. The chain's CDR3 is CASSQGGSNQPQHF. CDR3 sequence (DNA): TGTGCCAGCAGTCAGGGGGGAAGCAATCAGCCCCAGCATTTT.

In this sample, this clone turned up once. This chain uses TRBV7-9 with TRBJ1-4; D is uncertain. With 6 bases removed from V and 12 bases from J, the gap between germline ends came to 17 bases. The germline gives CDR1 SEHNR, CDR2 FQNEAQ (reference sequence). This CDR3 region has 13 residues. CDR3 coding DNA: TGTGCCAGCAGAGGGTGGGAACGGGCGGAACTGTTTTTT. This gives the protein CASRGWERAELFF.

This chain connects TRBV5-4 to TRBJ2-2; 11 bases match TRBD2. Germline CDR1 reads SGHNT; CDR2 reads YYREEE (reference sequence). The length of the CDR3 is 17 residues. Germline trimming cut 2 bases from V and 0 bases from J; bases unmatched to any gene: 3. The CDR3 DNA sequence: TGTGCCAGCAGCTTAAAGACTAGCGGGGCGAACACCGGGGAGCTGTTTTTT. Protein sequence: CASSLKTSGANTGELFF.

The rearrangement uses TRBV19 and TRBJ2-3; D is possibly TRBD2 (6 bases). From germline, CDR1 is LNHDA and CDR2 SQIVND (reference sequence). The V end lost 10 bases, the J end lost 2 bases, and 13 bases lay between the germline ends. The CDR3 runs 13 residues. CDR3 sequence: CATLGGYTDTQYF. Written as DNA, the CDR3 is TGTGCCACCTTGGGAGGATACACAGATACGCAGTATTTT.